Described below is a single T cell receptor (beta chain) sequence and its context. The source of the sample is a study of T cell responses to AZD1222 COVID-19 vaccine. The repertoire was sequenced with immunoSEQ multiplex PCR; TCRdb's copy has only in-frame clones and lacks some. The table includes 150,000 to 200,000 clones, 93% detected once. The CDR3 contains 12 residues. The germline V and J ends were trimmed by 0 bases and 8 bases, with 8 bases remaining between them. Germline assignment: CDR1 SGHDT and CDR2 YYEEEE. The chain couples TRBV5-6 to TRBJ1-2; D might be TRBD1 (5 bases). The sample was peripheral blood, taken on day 0 of AZD1222 vaccination. The receptor's source is an adult in good health. The CDR3 spells CASSLVRGGYTF. Written as DNA, the CDR3 is TGTGCCAGCAGCTTGGTAAGGGGCGGCTACACCTTC.